This T cell receptor beta chain was documented in a study of response to subunit inactivated influenza vaccine. Study-wide findings and caveats: Few new T cells, the authors suggested, are recruited by each seasonal influenza vaccination.

TCRdb re-derived calls from the RT-PCR reads in MiXCR, one entry per CDR3 protein. The data hold approximately 520,000 distinct CDR3 sequences, with approximately 17% observed a single time. CDR3 length: 15 amino acids. The germline V gene encodes CDR1 MNHNS and CDR2 SASEGT. V dropped 6 bases and J dropped 4 bases, with 16 bases sitting between them. Points on this clonotype: The antigen is unknown.

The source was CD4+ T cells sorted from PBMCs, collected around 2 years after vaccination. This chain uses TRBV6-1 with TRBJ2-1; D possibly uses TRBD1 or TRBD2 (5 bases each). The receptor was isolated from a man between 50 and 69 years old who received an inactivated influenza vaccine. The CDR3 sequence is CASSRGRNPYNEQFF. CDR3 DNA: TGTGCCAGCAGCCGGGGACGGAACCCTTACAATGAGCAGTTCTTC.